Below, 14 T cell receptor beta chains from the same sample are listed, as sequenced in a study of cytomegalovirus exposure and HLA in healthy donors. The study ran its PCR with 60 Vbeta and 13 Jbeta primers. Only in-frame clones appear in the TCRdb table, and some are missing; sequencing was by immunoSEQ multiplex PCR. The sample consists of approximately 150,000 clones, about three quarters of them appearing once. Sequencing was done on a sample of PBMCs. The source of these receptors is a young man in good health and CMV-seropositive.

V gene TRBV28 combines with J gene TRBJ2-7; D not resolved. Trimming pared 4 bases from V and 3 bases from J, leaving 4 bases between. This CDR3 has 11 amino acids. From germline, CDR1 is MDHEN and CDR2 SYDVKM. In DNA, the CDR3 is TGTGCCAGCAGTTACAGCTACGAGCAGTACTTC. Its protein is CASSYSYEQYF.

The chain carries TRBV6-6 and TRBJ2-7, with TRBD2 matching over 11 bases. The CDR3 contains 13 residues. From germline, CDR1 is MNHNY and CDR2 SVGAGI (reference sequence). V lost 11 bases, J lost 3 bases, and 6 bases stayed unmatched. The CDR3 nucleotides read TGTGCCTGCACCGGGACTAGCGGCTACGAGCAGTACTTC. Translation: CACTGTSGYEQYF.

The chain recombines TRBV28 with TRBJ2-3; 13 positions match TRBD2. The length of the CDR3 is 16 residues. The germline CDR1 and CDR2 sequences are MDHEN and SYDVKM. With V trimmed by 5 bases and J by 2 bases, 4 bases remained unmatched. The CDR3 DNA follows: TGTGCCAGCAGTCCGGGACTAGCGGGATCCACAGATACGCAGTATTTT. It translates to CASSPGLAGSTDTQYF.

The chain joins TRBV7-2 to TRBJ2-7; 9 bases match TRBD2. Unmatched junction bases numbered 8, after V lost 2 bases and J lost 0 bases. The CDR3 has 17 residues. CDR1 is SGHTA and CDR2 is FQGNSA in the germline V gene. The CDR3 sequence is CASSLSFGAGGSYEQYF. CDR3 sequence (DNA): TGTGCCAGCAGCTTAAGTTTCGGAGCGGGAGGCTCCTACGAGCAGTACTTC.

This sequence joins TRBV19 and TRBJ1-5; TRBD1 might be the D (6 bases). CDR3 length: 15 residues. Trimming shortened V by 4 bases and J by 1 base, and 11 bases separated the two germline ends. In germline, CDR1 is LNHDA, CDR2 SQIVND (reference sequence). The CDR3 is CASSTPGTSNQPQHF. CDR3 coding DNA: TGTGCCAGTAGTACTCCTGGGACAAGCAATCAGCCCCAGCATTTT.

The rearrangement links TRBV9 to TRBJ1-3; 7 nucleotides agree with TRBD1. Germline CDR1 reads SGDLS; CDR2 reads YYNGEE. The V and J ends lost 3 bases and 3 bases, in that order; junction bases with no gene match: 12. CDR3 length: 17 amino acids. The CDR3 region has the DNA TGTGCCAGCAGCGCCCGTATGACAGGGTGGGTTGGAAACACCATATATTTT. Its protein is CASSARMTGWVGNTIYF.

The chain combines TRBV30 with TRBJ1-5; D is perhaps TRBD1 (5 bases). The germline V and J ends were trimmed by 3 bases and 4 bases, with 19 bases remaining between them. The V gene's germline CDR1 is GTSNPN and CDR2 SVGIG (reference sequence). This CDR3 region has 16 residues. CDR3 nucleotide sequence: TGTGCCTGGAGCCATGACAGACTCTTCGATAATCAGCCCCAGCATTTT. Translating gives CAWSHDRLFDNQPQHF.

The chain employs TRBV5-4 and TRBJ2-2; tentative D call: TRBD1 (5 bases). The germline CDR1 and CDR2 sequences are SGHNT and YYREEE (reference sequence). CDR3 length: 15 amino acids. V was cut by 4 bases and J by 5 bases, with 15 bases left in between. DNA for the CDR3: TGTGCCAGCAGCCTGAGACAGCCGCAAACCGGGGAGCTGTTTTTT. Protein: CASSLRQPQTGELFF.

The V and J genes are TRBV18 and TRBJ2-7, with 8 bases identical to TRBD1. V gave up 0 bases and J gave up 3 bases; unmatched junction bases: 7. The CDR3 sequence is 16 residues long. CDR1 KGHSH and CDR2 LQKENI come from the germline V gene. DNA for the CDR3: TGTGCCAGCTCACCACCCAGGCAGGGGGCCCACTACGAGCAGTACTTC. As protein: CASSPPRQGAHYEQYF. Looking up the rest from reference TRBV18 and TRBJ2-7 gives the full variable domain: NAGVMQNPRHLVRRRGQEARLRCSPMKGHSHVYWYRQLPEEGLKFMVYLQKENIIDESGMPKERFSAEFPKEGPSILRIQQVVRGDSAAYFCASSPPRQGAHYEQYFGPGTRLTVT.

This CDR3 reads CASSEAGTDTQYF. The CDR3 DNA reads TGTGCCAGCAGTGAGGCGGGTACAGATACGCAGTATTTT. This sequence joins TRBV2 and TRBJ2-3; possible D gene TRBD2, 5 bases. V was pared by 3 bases and J by 3 bases, with 7 bases between. Germline V lookup: CDR1 SNHLY, CDR2 FYNNEI. CDR3 length: 13 amino acids.

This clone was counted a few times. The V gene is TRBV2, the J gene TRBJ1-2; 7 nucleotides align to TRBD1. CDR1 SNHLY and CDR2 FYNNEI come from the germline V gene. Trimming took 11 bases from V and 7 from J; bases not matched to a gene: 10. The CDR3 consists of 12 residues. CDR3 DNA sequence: TGTGCCTATGACAGGGCTCGGGTTGGCTACACCTTC. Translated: CAYDRARVGYTF. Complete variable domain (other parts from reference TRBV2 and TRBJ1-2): EPEVTQTPSHQVTQMGQEVILRCVPISNHLYFYWYRQILGQKVEFLVSFYNNEISEKSEIFDDQFSVERPDGSNFTLKIRSTKLEDSAMYFCAYDRARVGYTFGSGTRLTVV.

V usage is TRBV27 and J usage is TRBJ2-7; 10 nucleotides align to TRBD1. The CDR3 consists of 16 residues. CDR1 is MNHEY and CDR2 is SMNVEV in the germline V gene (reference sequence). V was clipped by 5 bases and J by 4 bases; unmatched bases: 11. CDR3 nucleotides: TGTGCCAGCAGTCCACCCCAGGGACAGGGGAGATACGAGCAGTACTTC. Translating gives CASSPPQGQGRYEQYF.

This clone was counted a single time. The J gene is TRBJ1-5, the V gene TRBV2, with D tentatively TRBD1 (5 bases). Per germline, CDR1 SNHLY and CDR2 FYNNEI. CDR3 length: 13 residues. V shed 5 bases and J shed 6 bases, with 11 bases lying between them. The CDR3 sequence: CASSLRGTQPQHF. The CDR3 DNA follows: TGTGCCAGCAGTCTTAGGGGTACTCAGCCCCAGCATTTT.

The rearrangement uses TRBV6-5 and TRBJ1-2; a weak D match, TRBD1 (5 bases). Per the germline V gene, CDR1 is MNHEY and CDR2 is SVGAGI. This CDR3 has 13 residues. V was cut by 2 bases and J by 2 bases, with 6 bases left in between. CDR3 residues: CASSYQGNYGYTF. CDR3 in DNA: TGTGCCAGCAGTTACCAGGGAAACTATGGCTACACCTTC.